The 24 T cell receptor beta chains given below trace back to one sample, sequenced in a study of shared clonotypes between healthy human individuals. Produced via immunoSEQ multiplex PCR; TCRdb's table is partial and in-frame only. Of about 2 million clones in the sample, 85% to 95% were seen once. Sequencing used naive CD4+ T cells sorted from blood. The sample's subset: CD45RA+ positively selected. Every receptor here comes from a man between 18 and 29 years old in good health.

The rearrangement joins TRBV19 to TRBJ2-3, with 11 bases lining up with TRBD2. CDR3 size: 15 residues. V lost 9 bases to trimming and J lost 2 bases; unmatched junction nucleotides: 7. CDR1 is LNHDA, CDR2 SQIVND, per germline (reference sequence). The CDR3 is CARTGTSGFTDTQYF. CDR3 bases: TGTGCCAGAACCGGGACTAGCGGATTCACAGATACGCAGTATTTT. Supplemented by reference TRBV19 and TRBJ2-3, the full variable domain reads DGGITQSPKYLFRKEGQNVTLSCEQNLNHDAMYWYRQDPGQGLRLIYYSQIVNDFQKGDIAEGYSVSREKKESFPLTVTSAQKNPTAFYLCARTGTSGFTDTQYFGPGTRLTVL.

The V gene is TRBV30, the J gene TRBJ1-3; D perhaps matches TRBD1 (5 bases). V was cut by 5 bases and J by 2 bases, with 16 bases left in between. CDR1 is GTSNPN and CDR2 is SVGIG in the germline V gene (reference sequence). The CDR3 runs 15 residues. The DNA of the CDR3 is TGTGCCTGGCAGCCCGACAGTGTCCCTGGAAACACCATATATTTT. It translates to CAWQPDSVPGNTIYF.

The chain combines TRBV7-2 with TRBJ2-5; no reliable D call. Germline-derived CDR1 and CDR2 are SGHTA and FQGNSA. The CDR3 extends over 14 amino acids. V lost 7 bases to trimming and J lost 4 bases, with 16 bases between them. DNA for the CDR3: TGTGCCAGCAACCCACGACCGGGCGGAGAGACCCAGTACTTC. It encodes CASNPRPGGETQYF.

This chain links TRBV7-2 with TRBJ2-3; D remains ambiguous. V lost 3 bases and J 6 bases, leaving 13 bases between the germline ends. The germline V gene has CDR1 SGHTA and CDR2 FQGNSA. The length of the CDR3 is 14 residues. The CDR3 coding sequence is TGTGCCAGCAGCTTGGGTCCAACGTCGGATACGCAGTATTTT. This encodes CASSLGPTSDTQYF. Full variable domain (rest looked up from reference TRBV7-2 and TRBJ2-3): GAGVSQSPSNKVTEKGKDVELRCDPISGHTALYWYRQSLGQGLEFLIYFQGNSAPDKSGLPSDRFSAERTGGSVSTLTIQRTQQEDSAVYLCASSLGPTSDTQYFGPGTRLTVL.

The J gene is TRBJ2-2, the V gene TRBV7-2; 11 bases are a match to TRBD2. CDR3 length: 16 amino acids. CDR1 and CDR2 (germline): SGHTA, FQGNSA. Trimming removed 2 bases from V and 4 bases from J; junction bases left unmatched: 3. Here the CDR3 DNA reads TGTGCCAGCAGCTTAACTAGCGGGAGCGTCACCGGGGAGCTGTTTTTT. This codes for CASSLTSGSVTGELFF.

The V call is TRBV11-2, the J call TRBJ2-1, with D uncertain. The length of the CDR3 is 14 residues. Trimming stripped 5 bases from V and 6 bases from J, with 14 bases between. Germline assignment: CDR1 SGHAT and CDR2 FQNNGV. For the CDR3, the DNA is TGTGCCAGCAGCATTCGATACACGGGCAATGAGCAGTTCTTC. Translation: CASSIRYTGNEQFF.

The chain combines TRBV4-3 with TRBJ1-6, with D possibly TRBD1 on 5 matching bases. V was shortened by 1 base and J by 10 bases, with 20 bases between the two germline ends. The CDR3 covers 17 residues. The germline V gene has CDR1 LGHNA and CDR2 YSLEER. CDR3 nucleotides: TGCGCCAGCAGCCAAGGATACCGGGACCGGGTGGGGTCACCCCTCCACTTT. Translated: CASSQGYRDRVGSPLHF.

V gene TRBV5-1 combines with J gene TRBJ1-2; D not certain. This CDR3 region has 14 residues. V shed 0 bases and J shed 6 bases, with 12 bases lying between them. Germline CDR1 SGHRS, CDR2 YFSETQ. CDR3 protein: CASSLAWGKDGYTF. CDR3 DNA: TGCGCCAGCAGCTTGGCCTGGGGTAAGGATGGCTACACCTTC.

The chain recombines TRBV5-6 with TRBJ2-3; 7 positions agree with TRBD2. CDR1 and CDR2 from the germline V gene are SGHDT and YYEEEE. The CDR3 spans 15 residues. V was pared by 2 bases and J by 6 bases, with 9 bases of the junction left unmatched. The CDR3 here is CASSLRLNSGDTQYF. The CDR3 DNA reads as TGTGCCAGCAGCTTACGACTAAATAGCGGGGATACGCAGTATTTT.

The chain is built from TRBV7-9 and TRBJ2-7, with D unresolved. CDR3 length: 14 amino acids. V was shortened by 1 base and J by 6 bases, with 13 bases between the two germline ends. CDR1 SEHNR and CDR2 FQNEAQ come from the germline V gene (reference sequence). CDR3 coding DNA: TGTGCCAGCAGCTTAGAGTTCTCGTGGTCCGAGCAGTACTTC. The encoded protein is CASSLEFSWSEQYF.

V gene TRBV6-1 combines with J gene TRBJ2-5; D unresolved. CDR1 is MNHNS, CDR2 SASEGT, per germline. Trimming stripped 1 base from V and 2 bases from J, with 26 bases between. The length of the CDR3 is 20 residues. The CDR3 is CASSEVLFRDMGFGQETQYF. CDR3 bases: TGTGCCAGCAGTGAAGTATTGTTTAGAGATATGGGGTTCGGGCAAGAGACCCAGTACTTC.

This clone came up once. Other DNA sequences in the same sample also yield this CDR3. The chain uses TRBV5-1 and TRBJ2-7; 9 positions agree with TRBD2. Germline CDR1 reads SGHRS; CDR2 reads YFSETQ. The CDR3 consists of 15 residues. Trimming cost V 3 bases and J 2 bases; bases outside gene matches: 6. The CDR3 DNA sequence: TGCGCCAGCAGCTCCTTAGCGGGGGTGACCTACGAGCAGTACTTC. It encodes CASSSLAGVTYEQYF.

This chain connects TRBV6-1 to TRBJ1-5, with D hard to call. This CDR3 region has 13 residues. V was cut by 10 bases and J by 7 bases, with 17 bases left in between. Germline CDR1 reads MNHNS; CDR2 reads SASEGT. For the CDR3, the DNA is TGTGCCACCCTCATCGAGAGCGGCCAGCCCCAGCATTTT. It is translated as CATLIESGQPQHF.

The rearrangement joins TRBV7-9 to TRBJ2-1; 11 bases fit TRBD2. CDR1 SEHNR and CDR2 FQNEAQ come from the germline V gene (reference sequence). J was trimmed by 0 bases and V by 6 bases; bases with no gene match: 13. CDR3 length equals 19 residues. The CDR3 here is CASRRTSGWHGSSYNEQFF. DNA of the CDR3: TGTGCCAGCAGGCGGACTAGCGGGTGGCATGGAAGCTCCTACAATGAGCAGTTCTTC.

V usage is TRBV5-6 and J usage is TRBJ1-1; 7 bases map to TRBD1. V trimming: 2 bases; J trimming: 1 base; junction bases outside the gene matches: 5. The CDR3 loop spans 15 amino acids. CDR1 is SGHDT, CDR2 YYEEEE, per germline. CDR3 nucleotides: TGTGCCAGCAGCTTTACAGGGGCGGGGAACACTGAAGCTTTCTTT. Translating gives CASSFTGAGNTEAFF.

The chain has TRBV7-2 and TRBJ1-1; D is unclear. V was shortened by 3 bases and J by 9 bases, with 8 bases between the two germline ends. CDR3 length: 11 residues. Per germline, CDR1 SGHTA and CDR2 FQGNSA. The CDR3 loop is CASSLVVKAFF. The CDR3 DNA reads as TGTGCCAGCAGCTTGGTCGTAAAAGCTTTCTTT.

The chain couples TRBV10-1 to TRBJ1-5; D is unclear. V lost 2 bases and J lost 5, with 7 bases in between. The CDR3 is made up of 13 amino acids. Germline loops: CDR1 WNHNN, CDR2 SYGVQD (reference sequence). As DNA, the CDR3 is TGCGCCAGCAGTGAGACAGCGGATCAGCCCCAGCATTTT. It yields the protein CASSETADQPQHF.

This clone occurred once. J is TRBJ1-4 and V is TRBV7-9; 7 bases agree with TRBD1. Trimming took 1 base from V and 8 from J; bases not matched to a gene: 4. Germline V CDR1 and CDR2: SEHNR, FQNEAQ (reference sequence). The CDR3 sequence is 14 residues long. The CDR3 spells CASSLGSGGEKLFF. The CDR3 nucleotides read TGTGCCAGCAGCTTAGGATCAGGGGGGGAAAAACTGTTTTTT.

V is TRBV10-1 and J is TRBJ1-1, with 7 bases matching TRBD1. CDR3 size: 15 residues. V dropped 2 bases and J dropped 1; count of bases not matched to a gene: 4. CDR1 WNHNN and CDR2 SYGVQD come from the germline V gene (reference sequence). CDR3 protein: CASSEAGGPNTEAFF. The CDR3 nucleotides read TGCGCCAGCAGTGAGGCAGGGGGGCCGAACACTGAAGCTTTCTTT.

The CDR3 bases are TGTGCCAGTACTCCATTGGAGAGAGTCCTCGGGGAGCAGTACTTC. It translates to CASTPLERVLGEQYF. V gene TRBV19 combines with J gene TRBJ2-7; D remains ambiguous. The CDR3 spans 15 residues. Germline CDR1 is LNHDA and CDR2 is SQIVND (reference sequence). The V gene lost 7 bases and the J gene lost 7 bases, with 23 bases spanning the gap.

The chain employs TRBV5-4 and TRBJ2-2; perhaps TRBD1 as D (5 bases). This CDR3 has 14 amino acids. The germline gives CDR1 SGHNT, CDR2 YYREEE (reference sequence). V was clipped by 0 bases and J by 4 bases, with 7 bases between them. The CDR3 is CASSLARGTGELFF. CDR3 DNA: TGTGCCAGCAGCTTGGCAAGGGGCACCGGGGAGCTGTTTTTT.

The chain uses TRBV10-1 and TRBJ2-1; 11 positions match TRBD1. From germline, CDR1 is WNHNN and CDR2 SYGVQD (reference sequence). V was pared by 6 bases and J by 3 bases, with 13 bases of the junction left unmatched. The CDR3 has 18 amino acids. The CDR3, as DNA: TGCGCCAGCAGGAGCCGGGACAGGGGGATAAGTGGCTACAATGAGCAGTTCTTC. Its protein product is CASRSRDRGISGYNEQFF.

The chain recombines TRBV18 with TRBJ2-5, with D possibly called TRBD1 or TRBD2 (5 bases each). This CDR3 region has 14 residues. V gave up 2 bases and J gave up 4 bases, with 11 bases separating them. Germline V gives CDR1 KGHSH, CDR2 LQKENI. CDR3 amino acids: CASSPGTRRETQYF. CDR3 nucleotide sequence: TGTGCCAGCTCACCAGGGACCCGGCGAGAGACCCAGTACTTC.

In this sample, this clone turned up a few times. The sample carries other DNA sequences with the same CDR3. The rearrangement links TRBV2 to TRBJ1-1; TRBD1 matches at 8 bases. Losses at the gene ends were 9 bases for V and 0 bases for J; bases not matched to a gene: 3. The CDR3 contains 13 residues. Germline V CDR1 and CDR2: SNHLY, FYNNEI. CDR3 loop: CASRDRLNTEAFF. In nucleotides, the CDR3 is TGTGCCAGTAGGGACAGGTTGAACACTGAAGCTTTCTTT.